Below are 10 T cell receptor beta chains sequenced from a single sample in a study of blood T cell repertoires in COVID-19. Sequenced by immunoSEQ multiplex PCR; TCRdb stores in-frame clones only, minus some. Altogether approximately 180,000 clones are present, approximately 81% being singletons, with the ten largest covering 15% to 20%. Sequenced material: peripheral blood. These TCRs come from a person between 65 and 79 years old with COVID-19, enrolled during active disease.

Points on this clone: Additional DNA sequences in this sample encode the identical CDR3. The J gene is TRBJ1-5, the V gene TRBV7-8; D ambiguous. Trimming took off 3 bases at V and 4 bases at J, with 7 bases between the two ends. This CDR3 region has 13 residues. Germline V lookup: CDR1 SGHVS, CDR2 FQNEAQ. This chain's CDR3 is CASSLGQNQPQHF. Written as DNA, the CDR3 is TGTGCCAGCAGCTTGGGCCAAAATCAGCCCCAGCATTTT. Full variable domain (outside the CDR3, taken from reference TRBV7-8 and TRBJ1-5): GAGVSQSPRYKVAKRGQDVALRCDPISGHVSLFWYQQALGQGPEFLTYFQNEAQLDKSGLPSDRFFAERPEGSVSTLKIQRTQQEDSAVYLCASSLGQNQPQHFGDGTRLSIL.

V usage is TRBV29-1 and J usage is TRBJ1-1; the D is unclear. Germline V lookup: CDR1 SQVTM, CDR2 ANQGSEA. The CDR3 has 14 amino acids. V dropped 0 bases and J dropped 1 base, with 9 bases sitting between them. In DNA form, the CDR3 reads TGCAGCGTTGAAGATCGGAGCCCGAACACTGAAGCTTTCTTT. As protein: CSVEDRSPNTEAFF.

The V call is TRBV7-2, the J call TRBJ2-7; D call uncertain. V was shortened by 5 bases and J by 6 bases, with 11 bases between the two germline ends. In germline, CDR1 is SGHTA, CDR2 FQGNSA. This CDR3 comprises 12 residues. In nucleotides, the CDR3 is TGTGCCAGCAGCCCTCAGGCGCGCGAGCAGTACTTC. Translated: CASSPQAREQYF.

The genes are TRBV7-2 and TRBJ1-4; no clear D. Germline V gene lookup returns CDR1 SGHTA and CDR2 FQGNSA. The ends were cut back, 5 bases at V and 7 bases at J, with 11 bases in the middle. The CDR3 extends over 13 amino acids. The CDR3 loop is CASSDQEGEKLFF. As DNA, the CDR3 is TGTGCCAGCAGCGACCAAGAGGGTGAAAAACTGTTTTTT.

V and J are TRBV4-3 and TRBJ1-4; 12 bases align to TRBD1. The CDR3 has 15 residues. V shed 4 bases, J shed 7 bases, and the junction held 4 bases outside the gene matches. Germline V lookup: CDR1 LGHNA, CDR2 YSLEER. The chain's CDR3 is CASSPGTGGGEKLFF. CDR3 DNA: TGCGCCAGCAGCCCGGGGACAGGGGGCGGTGAAAAACTGTTTTTT.

The chain links TRBV27 to TRBJ1-4; D might be TRBD1 (6 bases). V dropped 5 bases and J dropped 5 bases, with 18 bases sitting between them. The CDR3 covers 16 residues. Germline values: CDR1 MNHEY, CDR2 SMNVEV (reference sequence). The CDR3 DNA sequence: TGTGCCAGCAGTCCCCCAGGGGCAGGTACAAATGAAAAACTGTTTTTT. It codes for CASSPPGAGTNEKLFF.

The rearrangement links TRBV28 to TRBJ2-7, with 12 nucleotides matching TRBD1. J lost 6 bases, V lost 6 bases, and 6 bases had no gene match. The CDR3 extends over 14 amino acids. Per germline, CDR1 MDHEN and CDR2 SYDVKM. CDR3 in DNA: TGTGCCAGCAGCCCGGGGACAGGGGGCCGCGAGCAGTACTTC. It translates to CASSPGTGGREQYF.

The V call is TRBV11-2, the J call TRBJ1-2; TRBD1 matches 8 bases. The germline V gene encodes CDR1 SGHAT and CDR2 FQNNGV. After removal of 5 bases from V and 4 bases from J, the junction contained 9 bases not matched to a gene. The CDR3 contains 15 residues. CDR3 coding DNA: TGTGCCAGCAGCCCAGACAGGGGTTCTTTCTATGGCTACACCTTC. This translates into CASSPDRGSFYGYTF.

This chain links TRBV6-5 with TRBJ2-3; no reliable D call. V was cut by 4 bases and J by 3 bases, with 14 bases left in between. This CDR3 contains 15 residues. Per the germline V gene, CDR1 is MNHEY and CDR2 is SVGAGI. CDR3 nucleotide sequence: TGTGCCAGCAGTTTTTCAAAACCACAGACAGATACGCAGTATTTT. It specifies CASSFSKPQTDTQYF.

The V call is TRBV11-3, the J call TRBJ2-7; 7 positions agree with TRBD2. Germline V gene lookup returns CDR1 SGHNT and CDR2 YENEEA. This CDR3 contains 13 residues. The V and J ends lost 6 bases and 6 bases, in that order; junction bases with no gene match: 8. This CDR3 is CASSRTSGVEQYF. DNA for the CDR3: TGTGCCAGCAGTCGCACCAGCGGGGTCGAGCAGTACTTC.